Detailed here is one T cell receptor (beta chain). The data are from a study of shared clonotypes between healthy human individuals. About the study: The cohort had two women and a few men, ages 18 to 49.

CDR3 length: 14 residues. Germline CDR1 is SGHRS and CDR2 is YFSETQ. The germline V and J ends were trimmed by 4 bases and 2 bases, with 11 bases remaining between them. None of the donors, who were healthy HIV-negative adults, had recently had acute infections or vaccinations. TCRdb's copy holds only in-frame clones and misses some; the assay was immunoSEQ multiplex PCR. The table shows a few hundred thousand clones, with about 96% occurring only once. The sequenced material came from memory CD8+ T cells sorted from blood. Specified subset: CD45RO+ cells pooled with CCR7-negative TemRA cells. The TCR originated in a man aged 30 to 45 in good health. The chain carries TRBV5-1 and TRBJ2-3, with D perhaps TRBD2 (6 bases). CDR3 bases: TGCGCCAGCAGCATCGGGACTTTCACAGATACGCAGTATTTT. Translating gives CASSIGTFTDTQYF.